This T cell receptor beta chain was sequenced in a study of OX40 agonist ivuxolimab in advanced cancers. About the research overall: Males comprised roughly four fifths of the group, whose mean age was 60 years (range roughly 23 to 90). Anti-PD-1, anti-PD-L1 or anti-CTLA-4 therapy given earlier was allowed, and around 40% had some.

The CDR3 loop spans 14 amino acids. The V gene's germline CDR1 is SGHNT and CDR2 YYREEE (reference sequence). The trim removed 4 bases at V and 3 bases at J, leaving 7 bases unmatched. Profiled with immunoSEQ multiplex PCR; TCRdb holds only in-frame clones, not every one. Among tens of thousands of clones listed, 80% to 95% were seen once. Notes on this clone: Its antigen remains unknown.

Study-wide results and limits: Clonal expansion by week 6 occurred in CD4+ and CD8+ blood T cells (at 0.1 to 3.0 mg/kg).

Drawing of blood for sampling happened at baseline, at cycle 4 day 1, and at cycle 7 day 1. V and J are TRBV5-4 and TRBJ2-7, with 7 bases aligning to TRBD2. Material: CD4+ or CD8+ T cells sorted from blood, obtained in a trial of the OX40 agonist ivuxolimab. This TCR was sampled from an adult with an advanced solid tumor such as melanoma, head and neck, liver or kidney cancer. Written as DNA, the CDR3 is TGTGCCAGCAGCGATCCCAGCGGGAACTACGAGCAGTACTTC. Translation gives CASSDPSGNYEQYF.